The 20 T cell receptor beta chains below come from one sample, sequenced in a study of blood T cells in healthy people across ages. Combining a sample-barcoded 5' primer with a J-beta primer mix, a second PCR ran for roughly 7 to 11 cycles. MiXCR, run by TCRdb on the 5' RACE reads, gives a single entry per CDR3 protein. The sample lists approximately 800,000 distinct CDR3 sequences; roughly 26% were seen once. These records were also assigned to another study, of T cells of mothers and their children.

Sequencing used blood. The source is a boy aged 10-17 years in good health.

This chain joins TRBV29-1 and TRBJ2-4; D uncertain. The CDR3 is 12 amino acids. V gave up 1 base and J gave up 7 bases, with 8 bases separating them. Per the germline V gene, CDR1 is SQVTM and CDR2 is ANQGSEA. DNA of the CDR3: TGCAGCGTTGAAGGGACCTCGAACATTCAGTACTTC. Its protein product is CSVEGTSNIQYF.

This chain joins TRBV6-6 and TRBJ1-5; possible D gene TRBD1, 5 bases. In germline, CDR1 is MNHNY, CDR2 SVGAGI (reference sequence). CDR3 length: 13 amino acids. Trimming shortened V by 6 bases and J by 7 bases, and 13 bases separated the two germline ends. Here the CDR3 DNA reads TGTGCCAGCAGAGGATTCCAGGGCCAGCCCCAGCATTTT. This encodes CASRGFQGQPQHF.

This clonotype was seen a few times. This CDR3 is CSARDAGLFPEAFF. The CDR3 nucleotides are TGCAGTGCTAGGGACGCGGGGCTCTTCCCTGAAGCTTTCTTT. This chain joins TRBV20-1 and TRBJ1-1, with D maybe TRBD1 (5 bases). Per germline, CDR1 DFQATT and CDR2 SNEGSKA (reference sequence). The CDR3 has 14 residues. Trimming removed 3 bases at V and 6 bases at J, with 17 bases between.

The rearrangement uses TRBV12-5 and TRBJ2-2; TRBD1 matches at 11 bases. Germline lookup yields CDR1 LGHNT and CDR2 FRNRAP. The trim removed 0 bases at V and 2 bases at J, leaving 5 bases unmatched. The CDR3 is 18 amino acids. The CDR3 spells CASGLVPRTGGNTGELFF. The CDR3 nucleotides read TGTGCTAGTGGTTTGGTACCTCGGACAGGGGGCAACACCGGGGAGCTGTTTTTT.

The chain carries TRBV20-1 and TRBJ1-2; tentative D call: TRBD1 (6 bases). V lost 6 bases, J lost 0 bases, and 11 bases lay in between. The germline CDR1 and CDR2 sequences are DFQATT and SNEGSKA (reference sequence). This CDR3 is built from 13 residues. The CDR3 DNA sequence: TGCAGTGCCACCAGGGACACTAACTATGGCTACACCTTC. It encodes CSATRDTNYGYTF.

This chain uses TRBV6-5 with TRBJ1-2; no firm D call. Germline-derived CDR1 and CDR2 are MNHEY and SVGAGI. This CDR3 comprises 10 residues. Trimming shortened V by 8 bases and J by 7 bases, and 8 bases separated the two germline ends. CDR3 nucleotide sequence: TGTGCCAGCCTGGCAGGTGGCTACACCTTC. Amino acids: CASLAGGYTF.

J is TRBJ2-3 and V is TRBV7-2; 12 bases are shared with TRBD2. J was trimmed by 0 bases and V by 1 base; bases with no gene match: 5. Germline V gene sequence: CDR1 SGHTA, CDR2 FQGNSA. The CDR3 spans 18 residues. CDR3 nucleotides: TGTGCCAGCAGCTTAGAGCTAGCGGGAGGGTCGAGCACAGATACGCAGTATTTT. Translated, it gives CASSLELAGGSSTDTQYF.

The rearrangement uses TRBV4-2 and TRBJ1-6; weak D call: TRBD1 (5 bases). Germline V lookup: CDR1 LGHNA, CDR2 YNFKEQ. Between the trimmed V and J ends, which lost 0 bases and 8 bases, there was a span of 11 bases. The CDR3 length is 15 residues. The CDR3 sequence: CASSQEGQAHSPLHF. The CDR3 DNA is TGTGCCAGCAGCCAAGAGGGGCAGGCCCATTCACCCCTCCACTTT.

This rearrangement joins TRBV18 to TRBJ2-1, with D perhaps being TRBD1 or TRBD2 (5 bases each). CDR1 and CDR2 (germline): KGHSH, LQKENI. V lost 3 bases and J lost 0, with 12 bases in between. The length of the CDR3 is 16 residues. The CDR3 DNA reads as TGTGCCAGCTCACCGGCCTCAGGGAGCTCCTACAATGAGCAGTTCTTC. It specifies CASSPASGSSYNEQFF.

On this clonotype itself: At one end the junction does not follow the germline gene, possibly because of a read error. CDR3 region: CASSQNSGGAYEQYF. The CDR3 DNA reads as TGCGCCAGCAGCCAAAATAGCGGGGGGGCCTACGAGCAGTACTTC. The chain links TRBV3-1 to TRBJ2-1; 11 positions match TRBD2. The last part of the DNA fits TRBJ2-7 better; the J call may be wrong. Germline CDR1 is LGHDT and CDR2 is YNNKEL (reference sequence). This CDR3 is built from 15 residues.

This chain links TRBV10-3 with TRBJ2-5, with D uncertain. From germline, CDR1 is ENHRY and CDR2 SYGVKD. The V end was cut by 1 base, the J end by 6 bases, with 15 bases between. CDR3 length equals 15 residues. The CDR3 loop is CAISEFGTASKTQYF. CDR3 in DNA: TGTGCCATCAGTGAGTTCGGTACAGCCTCAAAGACCCAGTACTTC.

This clonotype was seen a few times. The CDR3 loop is CASTRGARGRYNEQFF. DNA for the CDR3: TGTGCCAGCACCAGGGGGGCCCGGGGGCGATACAATGAGCAGTTCTTC. The V call is TRBV6-5, the J call TRBJ2-1; TRBD1 is a possible D gene (7 bases). There are 16 residues in the CDR3. The germline V and J ends were trimmed by 7 bases and 4 bases, with 20 bases remaining between them. The germline V gene has CDR1 MNHEY and CDR2 SVGAGI.

The genes are TRBV10-3 and TRBJ2-7; the D gene is possibly TRBD1 (5 bases). The CDR3 sequence is 14 residues long. V shed 0 bases and J shed 4 bases, with 10 bases lying between them. CDR1 ENHRY and CDR2 SYGVKD come from the germline V gene. The CDR3 nucleotides read TGTGCCATCAGTGAGTCAGGGGATGTATACGAGCAGTACTTC. It yields the protein CAISESGDVYEQYF.

This clonotype was observed a few times. This sequence joins TRBV6-1 and TRBJ1-5; 10 bases map to TRBD1. The germline CDR1 and CDR2 sequences are MNHNS and SASEGT. This CDR3 spans 15 amino acids. Unmatched junction bases numbered 1, after V lost 0 bases and J lost 5 bases. The CDR3 bases are TGTGCCAGCAGTGAAGCGGACAGGGGGTATCAGCCCCAGCATTTT. This encodes CASSEADRGYQPQHF.

The chain is built from TRBV20-1 and TRBJ1-4, with TRBD1 identical over 7 bases. The germline V gene encodes CDR1 DFQATT and CDR2 SNEGSKA (reference sequence). The CDR3 is made up of 17 amino acids. After removal of 3 bases from V and 0 bases from J, the junction contained 10 bases not matched to a gene. The chain's CDR3 is CSARKQGGYATNEKLFF. In DNA form, the CDR3 reads TGCAGTGCTAGGAAGCAGGGGGGATATGCAACTAATGAAAAACTGTTTTTT.

This clonotype was detected only a few times. Here the CDR3 reads CSVVGYTEAFF. The CDR3 DNA follows: TGCAGCGTTGTGGGATACACTGAAGCTTTCTTT. The rearrangement joins TRBV29-1 to TRBJ1-1; D is unresolved. CDR1 is SQVTM, CDR2 ANQGSEA, per germline. The CDR3 sequence is 11 residues long. V was trimmed by 4 bases and J by 3 bases, leaving 6 bases between them. The complete variable domain, with remaining parts taken from reference TRBV29-1 and TRBJ1-1, reads SAVISQKPSRDICQRGTSLTIQCQVDSQVTMMFWYRQQPGQSLTLIATANQGSEATYESGFVIDKFPISRPNLTFSTLTVSNMSPEDSSIYLCSVVGYTEAFFGQGTRLTVV.

The chain recombines TRBV7-6 with TRBJ1-1, with D possibly TRBD1 on 5 matching bases. The CDR3 consists of 14 residues. Germline V gene data show CDR1 as SGHVS and CDR2 as FNYEAQ. V was cut by 1 base and J by 2 bases, with 8 bases left in between. The CDR3 DNA sequence: TGTGCCAGCAGCTTAGATCGGACAAACACTGAAGCTTTCTTT. Its translation: CASSLDRTNTEAFF.

With respect to this clonotype: This CDR3 fails to terminate in the conserved phenylalanine or tryptophan, so it likely reflects a read error. V gene TRBV7-2 combines with J gene TRBJ2-5; 9 bases match TRBD2. CDR1 is SGHTA, CDR2 FQGNSA, per germline. V lost 8 bases to trimming and J lost 4 bases; unmatched junction nucleotides: 14. The CDR3 contains 16 residues. CDR3 DNA: TGTGCCAGCTCCCCTCAGCTAGCGGGGTACGGAGAGACCCAGTACCTC. This translates into CASSPQLAGYGETQYL.

The genes are TRBV27 and TRBJ1-2, with TRBD1 identical over 9 bases. Unmatched junction bases numbered 11, after V lost 4 bases and J lost 8 bases. Per the germline V gene, CDR1 is MNHEY and CDR2 is SMNVEV (reference sequence). The CDR3 extends over 15 amino acids. The CDR3 here is CASSYYRGRTWGYTF. CDR3 coding DNA: TGTGCCAGCAGTTACTACAGGGGGCGGACGTGGGGCTACACCTTC.

This clonotype was observed a handful of times. The chain combines TRBV4-1 with TRBJ1-1; D unresolved. The CDR3 has 15 residues. Germline V gene data show CDR1 as MGHRA and CDR2 as YSYEKL. V was shortened by 2 bases and J by 11 bases, with 21 bases between the two germline ends. CDR3 nucleotide sequence: TGCGCCAGCAGCCAATGGTTTCTACGGCCCTGGGGTGCTTTCTTT. Protein product: CASSQWFLRPWGAFF.